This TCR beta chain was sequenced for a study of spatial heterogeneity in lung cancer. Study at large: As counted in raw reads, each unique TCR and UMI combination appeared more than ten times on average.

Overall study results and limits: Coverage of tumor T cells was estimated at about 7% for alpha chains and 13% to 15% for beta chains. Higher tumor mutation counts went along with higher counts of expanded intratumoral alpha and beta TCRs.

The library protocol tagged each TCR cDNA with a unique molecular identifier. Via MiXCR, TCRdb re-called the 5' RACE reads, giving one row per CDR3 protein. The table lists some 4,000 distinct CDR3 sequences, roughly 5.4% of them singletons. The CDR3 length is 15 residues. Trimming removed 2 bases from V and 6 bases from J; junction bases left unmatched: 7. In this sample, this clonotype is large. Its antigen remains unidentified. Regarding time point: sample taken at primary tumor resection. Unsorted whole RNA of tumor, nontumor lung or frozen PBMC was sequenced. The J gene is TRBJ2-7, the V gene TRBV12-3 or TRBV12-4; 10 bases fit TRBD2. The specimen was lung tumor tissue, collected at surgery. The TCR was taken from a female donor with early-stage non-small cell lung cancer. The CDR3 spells CASSLNLAGAAEQYF. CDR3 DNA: TGTGCCAGCAGTTTAAACCTAGCGGGGGCGGCCGAGCAGTACTTC.